This record concerns one T cell receptor beta chain sequence. Trimming shortened V by 0 bases and J by 3 bases, and 9 bases separated the two germline ends. Germline V gene lookup returns CDR1 SGHRS and CDR2 YFSETQ. The CDR3 has 14 residues. This entry belongs to a study of blood T cell repertoires in COVID-19. About the research overall: Samples representing acute and convalescent COVID-19 were sourced from the United States, Italy and Spain. From T cells, B-cell-depleted T cells, or PBMCs came the material, which was cDNA or gDNA.

Original methodology: Amplification from reference gene primers served as the basis for estimated nucleated cell counts. TCRdb's copy holds only in-frame clones and misses some; the assay was immunoSEQ multiplex PCR. That table gives V, J and clone size, and the DNA gave D and trimming. In the table there are 100,000 to 150,000 clones, around 83% of which are singletons. This chain uses TRBV5-1 with TRBJ1-2, with no clear D. This sequence originates from an elderly man with active or convalescent COVID-19. Sequenced input: peripheral blood. Here the CDR3 reads CASSLGADYYGYTF. The CDR3 coding sequence is TGCGCCAGCAGCTTGGGGGCCGATTACTATGGCTACACCTTC.